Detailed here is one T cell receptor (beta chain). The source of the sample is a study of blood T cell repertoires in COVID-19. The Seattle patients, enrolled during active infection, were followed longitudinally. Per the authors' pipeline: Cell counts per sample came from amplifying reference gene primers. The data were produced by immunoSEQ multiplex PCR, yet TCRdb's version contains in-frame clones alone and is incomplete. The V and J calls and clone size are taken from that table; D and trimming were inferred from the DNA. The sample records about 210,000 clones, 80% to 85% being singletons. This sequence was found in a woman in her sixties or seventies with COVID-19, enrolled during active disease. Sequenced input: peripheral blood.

CDR3 bases: TGCGCCAGCAGCTTGGATACTCAGGGGGCCAACTTCTATGGCTACACCTTC. Translated: CASSLDTQGANFYGYTF. The gene calls are TRBV5-1 and TRBJ1-2; TRBD1 matches at 8 bases. This CDR3 comprises 17 residues. V shed 0 bases, J shed 4 bases, and the junction held 11 bases outside the gene matches. The V gene's germline CDR1 is SGHRS and CDR2 YFSETQ.